Below, 7 T cell receptor beta chains from the same sample are listed, as sequenced in a study of identifying expanded T cells in peripheral blood. The table came from immunoSEQ multiplex PCR; TCRdb's copy has only in-frame clones and leaves some out. In the table there are 97,000 or so clones, approximately 90% of which are singletons. Sequencing was performed on blood. The receptors were gathered from a person between 18 and 75 years old in good health.

The chain couples TRBV5-1 to TRBJ2-2; the D call may be TRBD1 or TRBD2 (6 bases each). V was trimmed by 0 bases and J by 4 bases, leaving 10 bases between them. Germline CDR1 reads SGHRS; CDR2 reads YFSETQ. The length of the CDR3 is 15 residues. CDR3 bases: TGCGCCAGCAGCTTGGAGGGGGGAGTCACCGGGGAGCTGTTTTTT. Amino acid sequence: CASSLEGGVTGELFF.

V is TRBV10-3 and J is TRBJ1-5, with D possibly being TRBD1 (5 bases). The CDR3 spans 13 residues. CDR1 is ENHRY, CDR2 SYGVKD, per germline. Trimming took 7 bases from V and 5 from J, leaving 12 bases between them. The CDR3 is CAITEGSHQPQHF. The CDR3 DNA follows: TGTGCCATCACCGAGGGGTCCCATCAGCCCCAGCATTTT.

V is TRBV7-2 and J is TRBJ1-6; D possibly corresponds to TRBD1 (5 bases). This CDR3 has 16 amino acids. The V gene's germline CDR1 is SGHTA and CDR2 FQGNSA. Trimming removed 4 bases from V and 11 bases from J, with 21 bases in between. The CDR3 bases are TGTGCCAGCAGCTGGGGAGGAGGGACCCCTGGGGCACCCCTCCACTTT. This encodes CASSWGGGTPGAPLHF. The full variable domain, its missing parts supplied by reference TRBV7-2 and TRBJ1-6, is GAGVSQSPSNKVTEKGKDVELRCDPISGHTALYWYRQSLGQGLEFLIYFQGNSAPDKSGLPSDRFSAERTGGSVSTLTIQRTQQEDSAVYLCASSWGGGTPGAPLHFGNGTRLTVT.

The chain couples TRBV27 to TRBJ1-3; D is unresolved. The V gene lost 4 bases and the J gene lost 7 bases, with 14 bases spanning the gap. CDR3 length equals 14 residues. Germline CDR1 MNHEY, CDR2 SMNVEV (reference sequence). CDR3 sequence (DNA): TGTGCCAGCAGTTCCAGGTTACGCCGGAACACCATATATTTT. Its translation: CASSSRLRRNTIYF.

The chain links TRBV5-1 to TRBJ2-2; 9 positions match TRBD2. Germline V gene lookup returns CDR1 SGHRS and CDR2 YFSETQ. V gave up 7 bases and J gave up 0 bases; unmatched junction bases: 4. The CDR3 spans 15 residues. The CDR3 loop is CASGLAGSNTGELFF. CDR3 DNA sequence: TGCGCCAGCGGCCTAGCGGGGTCGAACACCGGGGAGCTGTTTTTT.

The chain combines TRBV5-1 with TRBJ2-7, with D tentatively TRBD2 (6 bases). CDR3 length: 16 amino acids. Germline values: CDR1 SGHRS, CDR2 YFSETQ. Trimming removed 4 bases at V and 1 base at J, with 18 bases between. This CDR3 is CASSPLYRGTSYEQYF. The DNA of the CDR3 is TGCGCCAGCAGCCCGCTCTACCGCGGGACTTCCTACGAGCAGTACTTC.

The chain joins TRBV28 to TRBJ1-4; TRBD1 aligns across 8 bases. The CDR3 runs to 13 residues. Germline V gene sequence: CDR1 MDHEN, CDR2 SYDVKM. V lost 6 bases to trimming and J lost 7 bases; unmatched junction nucleotides: 4. The CDR3 protein is CASRDRAREKLFF. Here the CDR3 DNA reads TGTGCCAGCAGGGACAGGGCTCGTGAAAAACTGTTTTTT.